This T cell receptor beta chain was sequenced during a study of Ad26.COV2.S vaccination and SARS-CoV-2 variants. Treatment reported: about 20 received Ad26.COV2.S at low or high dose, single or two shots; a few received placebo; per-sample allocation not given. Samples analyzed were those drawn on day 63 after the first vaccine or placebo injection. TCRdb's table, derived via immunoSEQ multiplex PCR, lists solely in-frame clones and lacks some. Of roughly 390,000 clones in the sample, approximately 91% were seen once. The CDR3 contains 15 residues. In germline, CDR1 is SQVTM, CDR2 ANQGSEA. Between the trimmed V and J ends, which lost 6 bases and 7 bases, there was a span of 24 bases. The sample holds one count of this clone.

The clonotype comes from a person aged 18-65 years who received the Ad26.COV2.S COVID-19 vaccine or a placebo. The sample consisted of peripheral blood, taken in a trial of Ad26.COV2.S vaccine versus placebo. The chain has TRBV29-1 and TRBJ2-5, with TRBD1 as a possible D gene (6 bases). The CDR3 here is CSVRARDTISGTQYF. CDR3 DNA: TGCAGCGTCCGAGCCCGGGACACGATTTCAGGGACCCAGTACTTC.